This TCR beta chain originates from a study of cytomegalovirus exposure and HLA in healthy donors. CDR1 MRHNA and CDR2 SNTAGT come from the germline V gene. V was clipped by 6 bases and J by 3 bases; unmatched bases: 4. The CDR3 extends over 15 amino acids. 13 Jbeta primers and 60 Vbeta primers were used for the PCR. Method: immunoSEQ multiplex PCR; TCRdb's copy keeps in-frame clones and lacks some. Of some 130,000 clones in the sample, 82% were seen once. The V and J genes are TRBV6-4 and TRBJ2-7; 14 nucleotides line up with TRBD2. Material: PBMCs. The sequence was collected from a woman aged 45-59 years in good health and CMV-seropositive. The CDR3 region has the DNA TGTGCCAGCAGCCGACTAGCGGGAGGGGTCTACGAGCAGTACTTC. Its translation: CASSRLAGGVYEQYF.